This T cell receptor beta chain was recovered during a study of blood T cells in healthy people across ages. Study results and caveats: The fall in TCR beta diversity per million T cells was roughly linear with age. PBMCs left unsorted prevented a conclusive naive versus antigen-experienced comparison.

Germline CDR1 is LNHNV and CDR2 is YYDKDF (reference sequence). This CDR3 spans 13 amino acids. As concerns this clonotype: Its specificity is unknown.

RNA extraction gave at least 6 micrograms of total RNA per sample. Next came a second PCR, run for roughly 6 to 11 cycles, which used a sample-barcoded 5' primer along with a J-beta primer mix. TCRdb reanalysed the 5' RACE reads using MiXCR and keeps one entry per CDR3 protein. The table lists hundreds of thousands of distinct CDR3 sequences, around 50% of them singletons. Sequenced input: blood. This clonotype was sampled from a man aged 35 to 55 in good health. V is TRBV15 and J is TRBJ2-5; either TRBD1 or TRBD2 may fit D (5 bases each). The end of the DNA aligns better with TRBJ2-7, so the J call may be wrong. CDR3 protein: CATSRRGAYEQYF. The CDR3 nucleotides are TGTGCCACCAGCAGGAGAGGGGCCTACGAGCAGTACTTC.